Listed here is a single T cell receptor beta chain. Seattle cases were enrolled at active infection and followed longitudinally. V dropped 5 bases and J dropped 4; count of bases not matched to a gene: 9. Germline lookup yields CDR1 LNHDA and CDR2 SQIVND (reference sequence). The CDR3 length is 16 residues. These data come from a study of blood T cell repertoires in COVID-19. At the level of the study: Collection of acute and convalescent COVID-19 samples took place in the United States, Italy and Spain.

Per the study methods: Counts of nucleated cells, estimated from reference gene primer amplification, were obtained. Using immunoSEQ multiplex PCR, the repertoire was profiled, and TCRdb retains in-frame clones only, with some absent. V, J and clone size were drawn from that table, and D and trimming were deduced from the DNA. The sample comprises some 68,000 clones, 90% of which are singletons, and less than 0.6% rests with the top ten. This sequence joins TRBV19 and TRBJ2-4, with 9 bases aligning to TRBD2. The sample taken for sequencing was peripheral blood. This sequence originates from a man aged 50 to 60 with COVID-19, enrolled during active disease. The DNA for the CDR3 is TGTGCCAGTAGTTGGTGGAGCGGGAGGAGTAAAAACATTCAGTACTTC. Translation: CASSWWSGRSKNIQYF.